The 10 T cell receptor beta chains below come from one sample, sequenced in a study of human CD8 memory T cell subsets. UMI-labeled 5' RACE was the method by which TCR beta libraries were made. TCRdb reprocessed the 5' RACE reads and keeps a single row for each CDR3 protein, giving no DNA. This sample carries roughly 17,000 distinct CDR3 sequences, with 5% to 5.5% going to the ten biggest clones. Specimen: CD8+ T cells from PBMCs. These receptor sequences come from a human donor in good health.

CDR3: CASSLAPGQPQHF. This chain links TRBV5-1 with TRBJ1-5; TCRdb lists TRBD1, though no DNA is available to test this call. CDR1 and CDR2 (germline): SGHRS, YFSETQ. The CDR3 runs 13 residues. The whole variable domain, remainder taken from reference TRBV5-1 and TRBJ1-5, is KAGVTQTPRYLIKTRGQQVTLSCSPISGHRSVSWYQQTPGQGLQFLFEYFSETQRNKGNFPGRFSGRQFSNSRSEMNVSTLELGDSALYLCASSLAPGQPQHFGDGTRLSIL.

The V call is TRBV5-1, the J call TRBJ2-1; no DNA is available, so the TRBD2 call from TCRdb remains unchecked. CDR1 is SGHRS, CDR2 YFSETQ, per germline. The CDR3 contains 16 residues. CDR3 in amino acids: CASSLGLGKGYNEQFF.

The chain is built from TRBV2 and TRBJ2-1; checking the TCRdb D call of TRBD2 is not possible without DNA. The CDR3 is 15 residues long. Germline CDR1 SNHLY, CDR2 FYNNEI. This chain's CDR3 is CASSEGQAGGNEQFF.

This rearrangement joins TRBV5-4 to TRBJ1-6; absent DNA, TCRdb's TRBD1 call cannot be checked. In germline, CDR1 is SGHNT, CDR2 YYREEE (reference sequence). The CDR3 is 15 residues long. CDR3 residues: CASSDPDRGGSPLHF.

The chain couples TRBV4-1 to TRBJ1-5; TCRdb's assignment of TRBD1 cannot be checked, as there is no DNA. Germline CDR1 and CDR2: MGHRA and YSYEKL. The CDR3 runs 13 residues. The CDR3: CASSQDGGEPQHF.

The chain combines TRBV7-2 with TRBJ1-2; as DNA is missing, the TRBD1 call by TCRdb cannot be tested. CDR1 and CDR2 (germline): SGHTA, FQGNSA. The CDR3 sequence is 14 residues long. CDR3 sequence reads: CASSLADSLRGYTF. The variable domain in full, completed from reference TRBV7-2 and TRBJ1-2, reads GAGVSQSPSNKVTEKGKDVELRCDPISGHTALYWYRQSLGQGLEFLIYFQGNSAPDKSGLPSDRFSAERTGGSVSTLTIQRTQQEDSAVYLCASSLADSLRGYTFGSGTRLTVV.

CDR3 residues: CASSYSTQGLGNEQFF. The V call is TRBV6-6, the J call TRBJ2-1; TCRdb gives TRBD1 as the D gene, but with no DNA this cannot be confirmed. This CDR3 contains 16 residues. Germline V lookup: CDR1 MNHNY, CDR2 SVGAGI (reference sequence).

The chain combines TRBV12-3 or TRBV12-4 with TRBJ2-1; TCRdb's D call of TRBD1 is untestable without DNA. The CDR3 has 15 residues. CDR3 protein: CASSLGQGVYNEQFF.

The V gene is TRBV2, the J gene TRBJ1-5; TCRdb's D call of TRBD1 is untestable without DNA. The CDR3 extends over 15 amino acids. Germline loops: CDR1 SNHLY, CDR2 FYNNEI. CDR3 in amino acids: CASRTGTKGHQPQHF. The variable domain in full, completed from reference TRBV2 and TRBJ1-5, reads EPEVTQTPSHQVTQMGQEVILRCVPISNHLYFYWYRQILGQKVEFLVSFYNNEISEKSEIFDDQFSVERPDGSNFTLKIRSTKLEDSAMYFCASRTGTKGHQPQHFGDGTRLSIL.

Frequency places this clonotype as medium-sized. The chain couples TRBV11-2 to TRBJ2-7; TCRdb returns TRBD1, unconfirmable since there is no DNA. CDR3 length: 15 amino acids. Germline CDR1 reads SGHAT; CDR2 reads FQNNGV. CDR3 in amino acids: CASSSAGTGVDEQYF. Drawing the rest from reference TRBV11-2 and TRBJ2-7, the complete variable domain is EAGVAQSPRYKIIEKRQSVAFWCNPISGHATLYWYQQILGQGPKLLIQFQNNGVVDDSQLPKDRFSAERLKGVDSTLKIQPAKLEDSAVYLCASSSAGTGVDEQYFGPGTRLTVT.